This TCR beta chain comes out of a study of blood T cell repertoires in COVID-19 (dated by TCRdb to 2019 to 2021). Some background on the complete study: Collaborator samples came from the United States, Italy and Spain and covered acute and convalescent phases of COVID-19. The material from the prospective study consisted of cDNA or gDNA derived from T cells, B-cell-depleted T cells, or PBMCs. Deeply sampled blood TCRbeta repertoires from subjects exposed to, actively infected with, or recovered from COVID-19 were included in the dataset. The repertoires were released in a freely available public database meant as a resource for research on the immune response to SARS-CoV-2. The samples were drawn from the first 160 participants of the ongoing ImmuneRACE study and from 1,254 subjects provided by 6 global collaborators. Nearly every sample came with metadata listing a de-identified subject ID, COVID-19 status, age in years and sex. Where available, HLA class I and class II types were taken from metadata supplied by the sample provider and were not determined by assay-based typing.

TCRbeta CDR3 regions were amplified from genomic DNA by means of the immunoSEQ Assay, a bias-controlled multiplex PCR. The authors' pipeline ran thus. The number of nucleated cells in each sample was estimated from the amplification of reference gene primers within the assay. To quantify the absolute abundance of each unique TCRbeta CDR3 rearrangement, sequence reads were collapsed and filtered. For each sample, productive Simpson clonality was calculated as the square root of Simpson's diversity index over productive rearrangements. As stored in TCRdb, this immuneACCESS dataset retains in-frame rearrangements with V and J assigned. A fraction of the clones does not appear; measured against another copy, unresolved V genes explain less than half of the discrepancy, and the remainder lacks a known reason. V and J calls and clone size come straight from that table; D and trimming were deduced from the DNA. The sample has roughly 320,000 clones on record, 86% of them singletons. The top ten hold 3.5% to 5% of the sample.

A note on this clone: The antigen it binds to is not known. No much larger clone exists at a distance of one base, and base qualities are not known.

The CDR3 covers 16 residues, taking in both the cysteine and the phenylalanine. Just CDR3 DNA is preserved here, 48 bases in frame from base 1. For CDR1 and CDR2, the germline V gene lists LGHNA and YNFKEQ. The V and J ends are trimmed by 1 base and 3 bases, leaving 14 bases between them. Participants in the prospective study were aged about 18 to 95 years, lived in 24 United States geographic areas, and enrolled through a virtual design. In the prospective study, cohorts were assigned on the basis of participant-reported clinical history obtained from a screening survey and a study questionnaire. ImmuneRACE Cohort 3 recovered participants were defined by two consecutive negative NP/OP PCR tests, healthcare professional clearance, or symptom resolution. In the prospective study, whole blood, serum and a nasopharyngeal or oropharyngeal swab were collected from each participant by mobile phlebotomists. Additional blood draws and questionnaires over an approximately 2-month period could optionally be provided by prospective study participants. Blood samples from the prospective study were shipped frozen or at room temperature prior to DNA extraction.

What the authors observed across the whole study: The amount of clinical and demographic metadata varied by source and participant and was provided uncurated.

The sample taken for sequencing was PBMCs or T cells enriched from blood (not recorded which). The clonotype originates from a young man who had recovered from COVID-19. The V gene is TRBV4-2 and the J gene is TRBJ2-3; the D gene cannot be named for sure. The nucleotide sequence is given as TGTGCCAGCAGCCAAGGTGTGGCGTCCGGGACAGATACGCAGTATTTT. Its translation is CASSQGVASGTDTQYF.